Below, 31 T cell receptor beta chains from the same sample are listed, as sequenced in a study of T cell repertoires in cytomegalovirus infection. These receptors are not linked to any known antigen. TCRdb ran MiXCR on the reads and lists one entry per CDR3 protein. The table has about 160,000 distinct CDR3 sequences, about a fifth seen once. Sequenced material: CD8+ T cells from cultured PBMCs, taken from culture after CMV antigen stimulation. The receptors come from a human donor in good health (CMV status not recorded). Some clones in this sample may be carry-over from other donors' samples.

This clonotype was observed at least ten times. The chain employs TRBV7-2 and TRBJ2-7, with D perhaps TRBD2 (6 bases). V lost 5 bases to trimming and J lost 0 bases, with 17 bases between them. The CDR3 is 16 residues long. CDR1 SGHTA and CDR2 FQGNSA come from the germline V gene. This chain's CDR3 is CASSHGRDGSSYEQYF. The DNA for the CDR3 is TGTGCCAGCAGCCATGGGCGGGACGGTAGCTCCTACGAGCAGTACTTC.

This clonotype was found a few times. The CDR3, as DNA: TGTGCCAGCAGCTTATCTTCCGGGAGCACTGAAGCTTTCTTT. Amino acids: CASSLSSGSTEAFF. V and J are TRBV7-9 and TRBJ1-1; D unclear. Germline V gene sequence: CDR1 SEHNR, CDR2 FQNEAQ (reference sequence). V was pared by 2 bases and J by 4 bases, with 11 bases between. This CDR3 has 14 amino acids.

This clonotype occurred a few times. V is TRBV6-2 or TRBV6-3 and J is TRBJ1-2, with TRBD1 matching 7 bases. V trimming: 2 bases; J trimming: 4 bases; junction bases outside the gene matches: 7. The CDR3 sequence is 15 residues long. Germline V gene lookup returns CDR1 MNHEY and CDR2 SVGEGT. CDR3 region: CASSYTPGDSYGYTF. The DNA of the CDR3 is TGTGCCAGCAGTTACACCCCCGGGGACAGCTATGGCTACACCTTC.

J is TRBJ2-7 and V is TRBV7-8; 9 positions match TRBD1. V dropped 8 bases and J dropped 3; count of bases not matched to a gene: 11. This CDR3 spans 15 amino acids. The germline V gene has CDR1 SGHVS and CDR2 FQNEAQ. CDR3: CASFTAGQGGYEQYF. The DNA of the CDR3 is TGTGCCAGCTTTACGGCGGGACAGGGCGGCTACGAGCAGTACTTC.

This clonotype appeared a few times. The chain has TRBV7-2 and TRBJ2-3; a possible D gene is TRBD1 (5 bases). The CDR3 is 15 residues long. Germline V lookup: CDR1 SGHTA, CDR2 FQGNSA. V was clipped by 1 base and J by 2 bases, with 10 bases between them. The CDR3 reads CASSLGWTYTDTQYF. CDR3 DNA: TGTGCCAGCAGCTTAGGCTGGACATACACAGATACGCAGTATTTT.

This clonotype has only a few counts. The CDR3 coding sequence is TGTGCCATCCGAGGGAACACTGAAGCTTTCTTT. Protein product: CAIRGNTEAFF. The V gene is TRBV7-6, the J gene TRBJ1-1; D gene uncertain. Per the germline V gene, CDR1 is SGHVS and CDR2 is FNYEAQ. V was pared by 10 bases and J by 1 base, with 7 bases between. This CDR3 is 11 amino acids long. Supplemented by reference TRBV7-6 and TRBJ1-1, the full variable domain reads GAGVSQSPRYKVTKRGQDVALRCDPISGHVSLYWYRQALGQGPEFLTYFNYEAQQDKSGLPNDRFSAERPEGSISTLTIQRTEQRDSAMYRCAIRGNTEAFFGQGTRLTVV.

The sample holds a few counts of this clonotype. V and J are TRBV14 and TRBJ2-3; perhaps TRBD1 as D (5 bases). The CDR3 has 13 residues. V was pared by 8 bases and J by 2 bases, with 11 bases between. CDR1 is SGHDN and CDR2 is FVKESK in the germline V gene. The DNA for the CDR3 is TGTGCCAGCTCCTGGGGCACCACAGATACGCAGTATTTT. Translation: CASSWGTTDTQYF.

In its sample, this clonotype was seen a few times. The J gene is TRBJ2-5, the V gene TRBV28; 9 bases line up with TRBD1. The germline CDR1 and CDR2 sequences are MDHEN and SYDVKM. V lost 1 base, J lost 2 bases, and 5 bases stayed unmatched. The CDR3 has 16 residues. The CDR3, as DNA: TGTGCCAGCAGTTTATCCGGACAGGGGAAACAAGAGACCCAGTACTTC. Residues: CASSLSGQGKQETQYF. Complete variable domain (other parts from reference TRBV28 and TRBJ2-5): DVKVTQSSRYLVKRTGEKVFLECVQDMDHENMFWYRQDPGLGLRLIYFSYDVKMKEKGDIPEGYSVSREKKERFSLILESASTNQTSMYLCASSLSGQGKQETQYFGPGTRLLVL.

This sequence joins TRBV6-1 and TRBJ1-5; D remains unclear. The CDR3 loop spans 14 amino acids. In germline, CDR1 is MNHNS, CDR2 SASEGT. V dropped 8 bases and J dropped 4 bases, with 15 bases sitting between them. The CDR3 region is CASGGRAENQPQHF. The CDR3 DNA reads TGTGCCAGCGGCGGCCGGGCCGAAAATCAGCCCCAGCATTTT.

V usage is TRBV6-6 and J usage is TRBJ1-2, with a weak D call TRBD1 (5 bases). This CDR3 spans 14 amino acids. Germline V gene lookup returns CDR1 MNHNY and CDR2 SVGAGI (reference sequence). V was shortened by 0 bases and J by 5 bases, with 10 bases between the two germline ends. CDR3 DNA sequence: TGTGCCAGCAGTTACTCGAAGGCAGGGTATGGCTACACCTTC. This encodes CASSYSKAGYGYTF.

The CDR3 nucleotides are TGTGCCACCAGCAGAGACGATTCATGGGAAGCTTTCTTT. Translated: CATSRDDSWEAFF. V is TRBV15 and J is TRBJ1-1, with D unresolved. The CDR3 totals 13 residues. Per germline, CDR1 LNHNV and CDR2 YYDKDF (reference sequence). V lost 0 bases and J 8 bases, leaving 10 bases between the germline ends. The full variable domain, in which reference TRBV15 and TRBJ1-1 provide the parts outside the CDR3, is DAMVIQNPRYQVTQFGKPVTLSCSQTLNHNVMYWYQQKSSQAPKLLFHYYDKDFNNEADTPDNFQSRRPNTSFCFLDIRSPGLGDTAMYLCATSRDDSWEAFFGQGTRLTVV.

This chain links TRBV7-2 with TRBJ2-1; a possible D gene is TRBD2 (5 bases). Germline CDR1 SGHTA, CDR2 FQGNSA. Trimming stripped 4 bases from V and 5 bases from J, with 24 bases between. The length of the CDR3 is 18 residues. CDR3 sequence reads: CASSWAPRTGRTNNEQFF. The CDR3 DNA follows: TGTGCCAGCAGCTGGGCCCCCCGTACGGGGAGAACTAACAATGAGCAGTTCTTC.

This clonotype was seen only once. The chain carries TRBV6-2 or TRBV6-3 and TRBJ2-5, with 7 bases lining up with TRBD2. CDR3 size: 14 residues. Trimming took 5 bases from V and 2 from J; bases not matched to a gene: 5. The germline V gene has CDR1 MNHEY and CDR2 SVGEGT. CDR3 protein: CASSRRTRQETQYF. The CDR3 nucleotides are TGTGCCAGCAGTAGAAGGACTAGACAAGAGACCCAGTACTTC.

The V call is TRBV29-1, the J call TRBJ2-7, with D maybe TRBD1 (6 bases). From germline, CDR1 is SQVTM and CDR2 ANQGSEA. The CDR3 spans 13 residues. Trimming left V 6 bases short and J 4 bases short, with 16 bases between. In DNA, the CDR3 is TGCAGCGTCCGAACGGTGGACAGATACGAGCAGTACTTC. This translates into CSVRTVDRYEQYF.

This clonotype was seen only a few times. The V call is TRBV7-8, the J call TRBJ2-1; D unresolved. Germline V CDR1 and CDR2: SGHVS, FQNEAQ. V was cut by 2 bases and J by 7 bases, with 15 bases left in between. This CDR3 spans 15 amino acids. The CDR3 spells CASSLKGGPRNEQFF. CDR3 in DNA: TGTGCCAGCAGCTTAAAGGGCGGACCCCGAAATGAGCAGTTCTTC. The variable domain in full, with the rest retrieved from reference TRBV7-8 and TRBJ2-1, is GAGVSQSPRYKVAKRGQDVALRCDPISGHVSLFWYQQALGQGPEFLTYFQNEAQLDKSGLPSDRFFAERPEGSVSTLKIQRTQQEDSAVYLCASSLKGGPRNEQFFGPGTRLTVL.

The rearrangement joins TRBV12-3 or TRBV12-4 to TRBJ1-1; D is unclear. The CDR3 is made up of 11 amino acids. The germline V and J ends were trimmed by 4 bases and 7 bases, with 7 bases remaining between them. CDR3 region: CASSYTNEAFF. CDR3 in DNA: TGTGCCAGCAGTTATACCAATGAAGCTTTCTTT.

This clonotype appeared once. The chain carries TRBV6-1 and TRBJ1-2; no clear D gene. The CDR3 totals 21 residues. Germline lookup yields CDR1 MNHNS and CDR2 SASEGT. The V end was cut by 6 bases, the J end by 5 bases, with 37 bases between. DNA of the CDR3: TGTGCCAGCAGGACCGAGCTTAGGATGCGACCGCGGAAATCCTATGATTATGGCTACACCTTC. It codes for CASRTELRMRPRKSYDYGYTF.

The V gene is TRBV11-2, the J gene TRBJ2-7; D is unresolved. From germline, CDR1 is SGHAT and CDR2 FQNNGV. The CDR3 covers 13 residues. Deletions cut 1 base from V and 5 bases from J, with 9 bases between. The CDR3 nucleotides are TGTGCCAGCAGCTTAGCCTTATCCGACGAGCAGTACTTC. This translates into CASSLALSDEQYF.

J is TRBJ2-5 and V is TRBV7-2; possible D gene TRBD2, 6 bases. V was clipped by 2 bases and J by 5 bases, with 9 bases between them. Germline CDR1 reads SGHTA; CDR2 reads FQGNSA. This CDR3 region has 13 residues. The CDR3 coding sequence is TGTGCCAGCAGCTTATGGGGGGAGGAGACCCAGTACTTC. Protein product: CASSLWGEETQYF.

The chain combines TRBV7-8 with TRBJ1-1, with D maybe TRBD1 (5 bases). The V and J ends lost 2 bases and 4 bases respectively, with 17 bases between them. The CDR3 runs 16 residues. The germline gives CDR1 SGHVS, CDR2 FQNEAQ. CDR3 DNA: TGTGCCAGCAGCTTAATCGGGACTACTGATCCCACTGAAGCTTTCTTT. It yields the protein CASSLIGTTDPTEAFF.

V is TRBV7-8 and J is TRBJ1-2; D might be TRBD1 (6 bases). The CDR3 length is 15 residues. Per germline, CDR1 SGHVS and CDR2 FQNEAQ. V was trimmed by 2 bases and J by 7 bases, leaving 17 bases between them. The CDR3 bases are TGTGCCAGCAGCTTAAACCTGGACAGCGGGCTTGGCTACACCTTC. Its protein is CASSLNLDSGLGYTF.

This clonotype was observed a few times. This chain connects TRBV6-1 to TRBJ1-3; D remains unclear. CDR1 and CDR2 (germline): MNHNS, SASEGT. This CDR3 is built from 17 residues. V lost 0 bases and J 4 bases, leaving 16 bases between the germline ends. For the CDR3, the DNA is TGTGCCAGCAGTGAAGCCCGACTGGTTGCCCTGGGAAACACCATATATTTT. It is translated as CASSEARLVALGNTIYF.

This clonotype was found a few times. Possible read error: a much larger clone is one base away. V gene TRBV7-2 combines with J gene TRBJ1-5; no definite D call. Trimming took off 2 bases at V and 3 bases at J, with 11 bases between the two ends. CDR1 SGHTA and CDR2 FQGNSA come from the germline V gene. This CDR3 is built from 15 residues. The DNA for the CDR3 is TGTGCCAGCAGCTTATCGGAGGCACCCAATCAGCCCCAGCATTTT. Translating it yields CASSLSEAPNQPQHF.

This rearrangement joins TRBV7-9 to TRBJ2-5, with TRBD1 matching over 11 bases. Trimming removed 5 bases from V and 4 bases from J; junction bases left unmatched: 6. The germline V gene has CDR1 SEHNR and CDR2 FQNEAQ (reference sequence). CDR3 size: 15 residues. The CDR3 DNA is TGTGCCAGCAGCCCCGAGGGACAGGGGGGAGAGACCCAGTACTTC. Translating gives CASSPEGQGGETQYF.

This clonotype was counted a few times. This chain links TRBV6-5 with TRBJ1-5; D not resolved. CDR3 length: 13 amino acids. Deletions cut 3 bases from V and 4 bases from J, with 7 bases between. Germline V gene lookup returns CDR1 MNHEY and CDR2 SVGAGI. The CDR3 nucleotides read TGTGCCAGCAGTTATGGAGAGAATCAGCCCCAGCATTTT. Amino acids: CASSYGENQPQHF.

CDR3 residues: CSATDEKLFF. CDR3 nucleotides: TGCAGTGCAACAGATGAAAAACTGTTTTTT. This chain uses TRBV20-1 with TRBJ1-4; no firm D call. Trimming took off 6 bases at V and 6 bases at J, with 5 bases between the two ends. CDR1 DFQATT and CDR2 SNEGSKA come from the germline V gene (reference sequence). There are 10 residues in the CDR3.

Only one count was recorded for this clonotype. The gene calls are TRBV6-1 and TRBJ1-1; 7 bases align to TRBD1. The V and J ends lost 6 bases and 5 bases, in that order; junction bases with no gene match: 9. This CDR3 comprises 14 residues. CDR1 is MNHNS, CDR2 SASEGT, per germline. CDR3 nucleotide sequence: TGTGCCAGCAGCCTGACAGGGAGTCGAACTGAAGCTTTCTTT. Its protein product is CASSLTGSRTEAFF.

The rearrangement joins TRBV30 to TRBJ2-2; 8 bases line up with TRBD2. The CDR3 is 19 amino acids. Germline V lookup: CDR1 GTSNPN, CDR2 SVGIG (reference sequence). Trimming at V came to 0 bases and at J to 3 bases, leaving 15 bases not matched to a gene. CDR3 loop: CAWSVEGQPDGGDTGELFF. CDR3 nucleotide sequence: TGTGCCTGGAGTGTAGAGGGACAACCGGACGGGGGGGACACCGGGGAGCTGTTTTTT.

This clonotype was detected a few times. The chain uses TRBV7-2 and TRBJ1-5; TRBD1 might be the D (5 bases). V was trimmed by 0 bases and J by 0 bases, leaving 6 bases between them. CDR3 length: 15 amino acids. Germline V gene sequence: CDR1 SGHTA, CDR2 FQGNSA. CDR3 nucleotides: TGTGCCAGCAGCTTAGCGGGGGGTAGCAATCAGCCCCAGCATTTT. It codes for CASSLAGGSNQPQHF.

The genes are TRBV11-3 and TRBJ2-7, with 7 nucleotides matching TRBD1. The CDR3 extends over 12 amino acids. J lost 4 bases, V lost 4 bases, and 1 base had no gene match. The V gene's germline CDR1 is SGHNT and CDR2 YENEEA. This CDR3 reads CASSWTGYEQYF. CDR3 coding DNA: TGTGCCAGCAGCTGGACAGGTTACGAGCAGTACTTC.

A few counts support this clonotype. V gene TRBV7-2 combines with J gene TRBJ2-7; D is undetermined. Germline V gene sequence: CDR1 SGHTA, CDR2 FQGNSA. CDR3 length: 14 amino acids. Deletions cut 3 bases from V and 2 bases from J, with 11 bases between. CDR3 DNA: TGTGCCAGCAGCTTTACCCAGTTGACCTACGAGCAGTACTTC. Protein product: CASSFTQLTYEQYF.